A single sample gave rise to the 5 T cell receptor beta chains below, sequenced in a study of T cell responses to AZD1222 COVID-19 vaccine. Profiled with immunoSEQ multiplex PCR; TCRdb holds only in-frame clones, not every one. The profile covers over 75,000 clones, with roughly 89% appearing a single time and roughly 2.3% taken by the ten largest. This material consisted of peripheral blood, taken on day 0 of AZD1222 vaccination. These TCRs come from an adult in good health.

This chain links TRBV5-1 with TRBJ2-2; TRBD2 agrees at 10 bases. Germline assignment: CDR1 SGHRS and CDR2 YFSETQ. Trimming removed 2 bases from V and 5 bases from J; junction bases left unmatched: 6. The CDR3 length is 16 residues. Written as DNA, the CDR3 is TGCGCCAGCAGCTTCGCTAGCGGGGGCGGTACCGGGGAGCTGTTTTTT. Translation gives CASSFASGGGTGELFF.

The gene calls are TRBV7-3 and TRBJ2-1, with 13 positions matching TRBD2. The CDR3 length is 16 residues. Germline V lookup: CDR1 SGHTA, CDR2 FQGTGA. The J segment lost 6 bases and the V segment lost 5 bases, leaving 7 bases of the junction unmatched. The CDR3, as DNA: TGTGCCAGCAGCGCTCCGGGACTAGCGGGGTCCAATGAGCAGTTCTTC. As protein: CASSAPGLAGSNEQFF.

The chain joins TRBV24-1 to TRBJ2-2; 10 bases are shared with TRBD1. V was clipped by 4 bases and J by 6 bases; unmatched bases: 1. Per germline, CDR1 KGHDR and CDR2 SFDVKD. The CDR3 runs to 14 residues. This chain's CDR3 is CATSDGTGAGELFF. The CDR3 DNA sequence: TGTGCCACCAGTGACGGGACAGGGGCCGGGGAGCTGTTTTTT.

The CDR3, as DNA: TGTGCCAGCAGCTTGGTACCTAGCGGGCCCTACGAGCAGTACTTC. Translated: CASSLVPSGPYEQYF. The genes are TRBV5-4 and TRBJ2-7; 8 positions agree with TRBD2. From germline, CDR1 is SGHNT and CDR2 YYREEE (reference sequence). J was trimmed by 2 bases and V by 0 bases; bases with no gene match: 4. There are 15 residues in the CDR3.

This clone appeared a single time. The genes are TRBV4-2 and TRBJ2-1; the match to TRBD1 covers 9 bases. CDR1 is LGHNA and CDR2 is YNFKEQ in the germline V gene. Trimming cost V 4 bases and J 10 bases; bases outside gene matches: 14. This CDR3 is built from 16 residues. The CDR3 DNA reads as TGTGCCAGCAGCCTCATTGACCGGGACAGGGCCCTAGAGCAGTTCTTC. Protein sequence: CASSLIDRDRALEQFF.